Listed here are 22 T cell receptor beta chains from one sample, sequenced in a study of T and B cells in COVID-19 patients. TRB rearrangements were amplified by multiplex PCR with BIOMED2 TRB-A/B primers. MiXCR, applied by TCRdb to the multiplex PCR reads, yields one record per CDR3 protein. This sample carries approximately 6,700 distinct CDR3 sequences, about 31% of them seen once, and the ten largest clones take more than 20%. Each TRB amplification used roughly 220-550 ng of genomic DNA from blood. What was sequenced was blood. The receptors were sampled from a human donor with active COVID-19.

Relative to its sample, this clonotype is medium-sized. The chain is built from TRBV29-1 and TRBJ2-7, with D possibly being TRBD1 (6 bases). The CDR3 has 13 residues. Germline CDR1 is SQVTM and CDR2 is ANQGSEA. V shed 5 bases and J shed 4 bases, with 15 bases lying between them. The CDR3 DNA reads as TGCAGCGTTCACTTACAGGGTACATACGAGCAGTACTTC. Residues: CSVHLQGTYEQYF.

This clonotype appeared a few times. V usage is TRBV12-3 or TRBV12-4 and J usage is TRBJ1-6; TRBD1 might be the D (6 bases). This CDR3 has 14 amino acids. Trimming took 5 bases from V and 7 from J, leaving 12 bases between them. This chain's CDR3 is CASSLVQGNSPLHF. The DNA for the CDR3 is TGTGCCAGCAGTCTGGTGCAGGGGAATTCACCCCTCCACTTT.

About this clonotype itself: This may stem from a read error, because a much larger clone lies one nucleotide away. The chain employs TRBV19 and TRBJ2-5; 8 nucleotides match TRBD1. Germline-derived CDR1 and CDR2 are LNHDA and SQIVND (reference sequence). Trimming cost V 9 bases and J 4 bases; bases outside gene matches: 10. This CDR3 comprises 14 residues. As DNA, the CDR3 is TGTGCCAGCCAAGGACAGGGTTTCTTAGAGACCCAGTACTTC. This gives the protein CASQGQGFLETQYF.

By proportion, this clonotype is medium-sized. The CDR3 protein is CASSYFGGNTDTQYF. The CDR3 DNA sequence: TGTGCCAGCAGTTACTTTGGGGGGAACACAGATACGCAGTATTTT. The chain uses TRBV6-5 and TRBJ2-3, with a possible D match to TRBD2 (6 bases). V was pared by 1 base and J by 2 bases, with 10 bases between. Germline-derived CDR1 and CDR2 are MNHEY and SVGAGI. This CDR3 comprises 15 residues.

Only a few counts were recorded for this clonotype. This chain uses TRBV29-1 with TRBJ1-1; D remains ambiguous. V lost 8 bases to trimming and J lost 7 bases, with 14 bases between them. CDR1 and CDR2 from the germline V gene are SQVTM and ANQGSEA. The CDR3 extends over 11 amino acids. The CDR3 DNA follows: TGCAGCTACGAGGGAGCCGATGAAGCTTTCTTT. Translation gives CSYEGADEAFF.

J is TRBJ2-4 and V is TRBV15; tentative D call: TRBD2 (6 bases). Trimming removed 0 bases from V and 8 bases from J, with 14 bases in between. This CDR3 region has 15 residues. CDR1 and CDR2 from the germline V gene are LNHNV and YYDKDF (reference sequence). For the CDR3, the DNA is TGTGCCACCAGCAGAGATAGGGGAGGCCTCGACATTCAGTACTTC. This sequence encodes CATSRDRGGLDIQYF.

This clonotype is deemed medium-sized. CDR3 region: CATSREIENSPLHF. The DNA for the CDR3 is TGTGCCACCAGCAGAGAGATTGAGAATTCACCCCTCCACTTT. V and J are TRBV15 and TRBJ1-6; D not certain. V was shortened by 0 bases and J by 7 bases, with 7 bases between the two germline ends. This CDR3 has 14 residues. The germline V gene has CDR1 LNHNV and CDR2 YYDKDF (reference sequence).

The V and J genes are TRBV6-5 and TRBJ1-2; no reliable D call. Germline-derived CDR1 and CDR2 are MNHEY and SVGAGI. The CDR3 loop spans 16 amino acids. V was pared by 1 base and J by 7 bases, with 19 bases between. CDR3: CASSYYGRWAVPGYTF. As DNA, the CDR3 is TGTGCCAGCAGTTACTATGGCCGATGGGCAGTACCTGGCTACACCTTC.

V gene TRBV25-1 combines with J gene TRBJ2-1; D may correspond to TRBD1 or TRBD2 (7 bases each). V was shortened by 1 base and J by 8 bases, with 21 bases between the two germline ends. Germline CDR1 reads MGHDK; CDR2 reads SYGVNS. There are 17 residues in the CDR3. The CDR3 loop is CASSESGEGAESDEQFF. In nucleotides, the CDR3 is TGTGCCAGCAGTGAATCAGGGGAGGGGGCCGAGAGCGATGAGCAGTTCTTC.

This clonotype was found a few times. The genes are TRBV6-2 or TRBV6-3 and TRBJ2-7; D might be TRBD2 (5 bases). The CDR3 length is 14 residues. Trimming cost V 2 bases and J 3 bases, with 11 bases left between them. Per the germline V gene, CDR1 is MNHEY and CDR2 is SVGEGT. CDR3 DNA: TGTGCCAGCAGTTACGGGCTAGCTGGCTACGAGCAGTACTTC. Residues: CASSYGLAGYEQYF.

This sequence joins TRBV12-3 or TRBV12-4 and TRBJ2-7; D not certain. This CDR3 has 14 amino acids. The V end was cut by 3 bases, the J end by 2 bases, with 11 bases between. The CDR3 loop is CASSFGSVAYEQYF. The DNA for the CDR3 is TGTGCCAGCAGTTTCGGCTCGGTGGCCTACGAGCAGTACTTC.

By share of the sample, this clonotype is medium-sized. The rearrangement uses TRBV12-3 or TRBV12-4 and TRBJ2-1; the match to TRBD1 covers 11 bases. V trimming: 6 bases; J trimming: 4 bases; junction bases outside the gene matches: 11. The CDR3 length is 17 residues. The DNA of the CDR3 is TGTGCCAGCAGCAACATTCTTGGACAGGGGGCTTACAATGAGCAGTTCTTC. It specifies CASSNILGQGAYNEQFF.

This clonotype is labeled medium-sized. The chain employs TRBV19 and TRBJ2-2, with a possible D match to TRBD2 (6 bases). The CDR3 covers 16 residues. V was shortened by 4 bases and J by 3 bases, with 15 bases between the two germline ends. The germline CDR1 and CDR2 sequences are LNHDA and SQIVND (reference sequence). The CDR3 DNA sequence: TGTGCCAGTAGTAGAACCTGGGACTCGGACACCGGGGAGCTGTTTTTT. Its translation is CASSRTWDSDTGELFF.

Sample share makes this clonotype medium-sized. The chain couples TRBV19 to TRBJ1-2; D is undetermined. This CDR3 has 13 amino acids. V was cut by 1 base and J by 4 bases, with 7 bases left in between. CDR1 and CDR2 (germline): LNHDA, SQIVND (reference sequence). Here the CDR3 DNA reads TGTGCCAGTAGTATAGGGGCGAGCTATGGCTACACCTTC. This encodes CASSIGASYGYTF.

The chain's CDR3 is CASSGQGGYEQYF. The CDR3 DNA follows: TGTGCCAGCTCGGGACAGGGGGGCTACGAGCAGTACTTC. This sequence joins TRBV19 and TRBJ2-7, with 11 bases identical to TRBD1. V gave up 9 bases and J gave up 3 bases; unmatched junction bases: 4. The CDR3 has 13 residues. Germline CDR1 LNHDA, CDR2 SQIVND (reference sequence).

The chain uses TRBV5-6 and TRBJ1-1; 8 nucleotides line up with TRBD1. Per germline, CDR1 SGHDT and CDR2 YYEEEE. This CDR3 spans 14 amino acids. J lost 6 bases, V lost 2 bases, and 6 bases had no gene match. This CDR3 reads CASSFGQGLAEAFF. DNA for the CDR3: TGTGCCAGCAGCTTCGGACAGGGTTTGGCTGAAGCTTTCTTT.

This clonotype was observed a few times. The chain recombines TRBV7-2 with TRBJ2-1, with D tentatively TRBD2 (6 bases). The germline V and J ends were trimmed by 1 base and 6 bases, with 10 bases remaining between them. The germline gives CDR1 SGHTA, CDR2 FQGNSA. The CDR3 runs to 14 residues. The CDR3 sequence: CASSLDSGSNEQFF. The CDR3 nucleotides read TGTGCCAGCAGCTTAGATTCCGGGAGCAATGAGCAGTTCTTC.

V gene TRBV6-5 combines with J gene TRBJ2-7; D possibly corresponds to TRBD2 (7 bases). CDR3 size: 15 residues. The germline V gene encodes CDR1 MNHEY and CDR2 SVGAGI. Trimming removed 4 bases at V and 7 bases at J, with 20 bases between. The CDR3 is CASSSSEGGAWEQYV. The CDR3, as DNA: TGTGCCAGCAGTTCCTCGGAAGGGGGGGCGTGGGAGCAGTACGTC.

This clonotype has more than one count but fewer than ten. The chain links TRBV27 to TRBJ1-2; 8 bases map to TRBD1. V shed 6 bases and J 4 bases; nucleotides not matched to a gene: 7. The CDR3 totals 14 residues. CDR1 and CDR2 (germline): MNHEY, SMNVEV (reference sequence). CDR3 region: CASSPGGASYGYTF. The CDR3 region has the DNA TGTGCCAGCAGCCCAGGGGGCGCGAGCTATGGCTACACCTTC.

This clonotype is categorized as medium-sized. CDR3 nucleotides: TGTGCCAGCAGCATAAATCCGGTCCCAGGAGCCTACGAGCAGTACTTC. The encoded protein is CASSINPVPGAYEQYF. The chain carries TRBV11-1 and TRBJ2-7; D call uncertain. Looked up from germline, CDR1 is SGHAT and CDR2 is FQDESV (reference sequence). This CDR3 is built from 16 residues. Between the trimmed V and J ends, which lost 5 bases and 2 bases, there was a span of 19 bases. The whole variable domain, remainder taken from reference TRBV11-1 and TRBJ2-7, is EAEVAQSPRYKITEKSQAVAFWCDPISGHATLYWYRQILGQGPELLVQFQDESVVDDSQLPKDRFSAERLKGVDSTLKIQPAELGDSAMYLCASSINPVPGAYEQYFGPGTRLTVT.

A few counts support this clonotype. The V gene is TRBV5-3, the J gene TRBJ1-5; no clear D. TRBV5-3 is an ORF; its function is uncertain. The CDR3 spans 15 residues. Deletions cut 4 bases from V and 0 bases from J, with 11 bases between. The CDR3 sequence is CARSLDGNSNQPQHF. The CDR3 nucleotides are TGTGCCAGAAGCCTTGACGGTAATAGCAATCAGCCCCAGCATTTT.

This sequence joins TRBV27 and TRBJ2-6, with D perhaps assigned TRBD1 or TRBD2 (5 bases each). There are 19 residues in the CDR3. The germline gives CDR1 MNHEY, CDR2 SMNVEV (reference sequence). V was trimmed by 4 bases and J by 0 bases, leaving 19 bases between them. Here the CDR3 DNA reads TGTGCCAGCAGTTATCGGTTGGCGGGTGGGGGCTCTGGGGCCAACGTCCTGACTTTC. It codes for CASSYRLAGGGSGANVLTF.